Listed below are T cell receptor beta chains from one sample, sequenced in a study of OX40 agonist ivuxolimab in advanced cancers. Measured with immunoSEQ multiplex PCR; TCRdb has only the in-frame clones, and not every one. This table holds around 57,000 clones, 80% to 95% found once. Sequencing used CD4+ or CD8+ T cells sorted from blood, obtained in a trial of the OX40 agonist ivuxolimab. These receptors were obtained from an adult with an advanced solid tumor such as melanoma, head and neck, liver or kidney cancer. Each CDR3 is given with its conserved first and last residue. The order of the fields is J gene, D gene, V gene, CDR3 protein, CDR3 DNA. A D gene is named only where the DNA matches it firmly.

TRBJ1-2	.	TRBV5-4	CASSLGDTSFLTATF	TGTGCCAGCAGCTTGGGGGACACATCGTTCTTAACGGCCACCTTC
TRBJ1-6	.	TRBV10-3	CAISEIRAENSPLHF	TGTGCCATCAGTGAAATCCGGGCGGAGAATTCACCCCTCCACTTT
TRBJ2-5	TRBD1	TRBV11-3	CASSLRGQGFAETQYF	TGTGCCAGCAGCCTTCGTGGACAGGGGTTCGCAGAGACCCAGTACTTC
TRBJ1-3	.	TRBV11-2	CASSYILSGNTIYF	TGTGCCAGCAGCTACATCCTATCTGGAAACACCATATATTTT
TRBJ1-2	TRBD1	TRBV19	CASSIGQGASYGYTF	TGTGCCAGTAGTATCGGACAGGGGGCCTCCTATGGCTACACCTTC
TRBJ2-3	.	TRBV9	CASSVGGTDTQYF	TGTGCCAGCAGCGTAGGCGGTACAGATACGCAGTATTTT
TRBJ1-5	TRBD1	TRBV28	CASSLAGGWEPQHF	TGTGCCAGCAGTTTAGCAGGGGGCTGGGAGCCCCAGCATTTT
TRBJ1-4	TRBD1	TRBV28	CASSRLGQLNEKLFF	TGTGCCAGCAGTCGGCTGGGACAGCTTAATGAAAAACTGTTTTTT
TRBJ1-5	.	TRBV28	CASRFEEKWQPQHF	TGTGCCAGCAGGTTTGAGGAGAAGTGGCAGCCCCAGCATTTT
TRBJ2-3	.	TRBV29-1	CSADSTSTDTQYF	TGCAGCGCAGACAGTACAAGCACAGATACGCAGTATTTT
TRBJ1-3	TRBD1	TRBV28	CASSRGQTSGNTIYF	TGTGCCAGCAGCCGGGGACAGACCTCTGGAAACACCATATATTTT
TRBJ1-1	.	TRBV7-9	CASTRGQGWTEAFF	TGTGCCAGCACCAGAGGGCAGGGATGGACTGAAGCTTTCTTT
TRBJ2-1	.	TRBV30	CAWNRDGSYNEQFF	TGTGCCTGGAACCGGGACGGGTCCTACAATGAGCAGTTCTTC
TRBJ1-4	.	TRBV9	CASSGDNNEKLFF	TGTGCCAGCAGCGGGGATAATAATGAAAAACTGTTTTTT
TRBJ1-1	.	TRBV30	CAWRGTFEAFF	TGTGCCTGGAGGGGGACGTTTGAAGCTTTCTTT
TRBJ2-2	.	TRBV19	CASSIDLEGGELFF	TGTGCCAGTAGTATAGATCTGGAGGGGGGGGAGCTGTTTTTT
TRBJ2-3	TRBD1	TRBV30	CAWDLGQGTDTQYF	TGTGCCTGGGATCTGGGACAGGGAACAGATACGCAGTATTTT
TRBJ1-4	.	TRBV4-3	CASSHGTLMRKLFF	TGCGCCAGCAGCCACGGGACCCTAATGAGAAAACTGTTTTTT
TRBJ2-7	TRBD2	TRBV4-1	CASSQDLGLRREQYF	TGCGCCAGCAGCCAAGATTTGGGACTACGTCGCGAGCAGTACTTC
TRBJ1-2	.	TRBV9	CASSAEAVSFYGYTF	TGTGCCAGCAGCGCAGAAGCCGTGTCCTTCTATGGCTACACCTTC
TRBJ2-7	.	TRBV28	CASSLSVTGWYEQYF	TGTGCCAGCAGTTTATCGGTCACCGGGTGGTACGAGCAGTACTTC
TRBJ2-5	TRBD1	TRBV6-5	CASRGQGKETQYF	TGTGCCAGCAGGGGACAGGGCAAAGAGACCCAGTACTTC